The 15 T cell receptor beta chains listed next were all sequenced from one sample in a study of beta chain features in type 1 diabetes. The authors reverse transcribed all of the isolated RNA, so sequencing captured expressed TCRB transcripts. Some clones are missing from TCRdb's copy, which holds only in-frame ones; the method was immunoSEQ multiplex PCR. The sample contains under 800,000 clones, 15% to 18% of which appear only once. The sequencing input was naive CD4+ T cells from blood. The receptors originated from a man aged 18 to 30 in good health.

The CDR3 coding sequence is TGTGCCAGCAGCTTAGCTGGAGGGATGGGTGAGCAGTTCTTC. Protein sequence: CASSLAGGMGEQFF. The gene calls are TRBV7-9 and TRBJ2-1; D is possibly TRBD2 (6 bases). With 0 bases removed from V and 9 bases from J, the gap between germline ends came to 12 bases. Germline V CDR1 and CDR2: SEHNR, FQNEAQ (reference sequence). The CDR3 is 14 residues long.

This clone has a handful of counts. The chain combines TRBV19 with TRBJ1-4; the D is unclear. CDR1 and CDR2 from the germline V gene are LNHDA and SQIVND (reference sequence). Trimming shortened V by 5 bases and J by 4 bases, and 14 bases separated the two germline ends. The CDR3 is 15 residues long. Here the CDR3 DNA reads TGTGCCAGTAGTGTTGAGACAAGGATTAATGAAAAACTGTTTTTT. Protein sequence: CASSVETRINEKLFF.

The chain joins TRBV11-1 to TRBJ2-7; the match to TRBD2 covers 8 bases. Germline V CDR1 and CDR2: SGHAT, FQDESV (reference sequence). The V segment lost 4 bases and the J segment 3 bases; nucleotides outside the gene matches: 5. The CDR3 covers 14 residues. This CDR3 reads CASSSGTRDYEQYF. In nucleotides, the CDR3 is TGTGCCAGCAGCTCCGGGACTAGGGACTACGAGCAGTACTTC.

This clone was seen only a few times. Other nucleotide sequences from this sample produce the same CDR3. The chain combines TRBV7-2 with TRBJ2-1; perhaps D is TRBD1 or TRBD2 (6 bases each). V dropped 1 base and J dropped 7 bases, with 11 bases sitting between them. Germline V gene sequence: CDR1 SGHTA, CDR2 FQGNSA. The CDR3 length is 14 residues. In nucleotides, the CDR3 is TGTGCCAGCAGCTTAGTAGGAGGGGGTAATGAGCAGTTCTTC. Encoded protein: CASSLVGGGNEQFF.

The chain combines TRBV9 with TRBJ2-5; perhaps D is TRBD1 or TRBD2 (5 bases each). The V end lost 6 bases, the J end lost 5 bases, and 17 bases lay between the germline ends. The CDR3 is made up of 14 amino acids. CDR1 and CDR2 (germline): SGDLS, YYNGEE. As DNA, the CDR3 is TGTGCCAGCAACCACGGGACCCCCGGGGAGACCCAGTACTTC. It specifies CASNHGTPGETQYF. Based on the CDR3 plus reference TRBV9 and TRBJ2-5, the full variable domain is DSGVTQTPKHLITATGQRVTLRCSPRSGDLSVYWYQQSLDQGLQFLIQYYNGEERAKGNILERFSAQQFPDLHSELNLSSLELGDSALYFCASNHGTPGETQYFGPGTRLLVL.

As for this clone: The same CDR3 also results from other DNA sequences found in this sample. The chain employs TRBV7-9 and TRBJ1-2; no firm D call. V lost 2 bases and J lost 5, with 6 bases in between. Per the germline V gene, CDR1 is SEHNR and CDR2 is FQNEAQ (reference sequence). The CDR3 is 12 amino acids. The CDR3 loop reads CASSLTAYGYTF. In DNA, the CDR3 is TGTGCCAGCAGCTTAACGGCGTATGGCTACACCTTC. The complete variable domain, with remaining parts taken from reference TRBV7-9 and TRBJ1-2, reads DTGVSQNPRHKITKRGQNVTFRCDPISEHNRLYWYRQTLGQGPEFLTYFQNEAQLEKSRLLSDRFSAERPKGSFSTLEIQRTEQGDSAMYLCASSLTAYGYTFGSGTRLTVV.

A few counts support this clone. The chain couples TRBV2 to TRBJ2-7; D perhaps matches TRBD1 (5 bases). CDR1 is SNHLY, CDR2 FYNNEI, per germline. V lost 6 bases, J lost 5 bases, and 20 bases lay in between. CDR3 length: 15 residues. Here the CDR3 reads CASRRTGLPGHEQYF. DNA for the CDR3: TGTGCCAGCAGGCGGACGGGCCTTCCAGGGCACGAGCAGTACTTC. Filled out from reference TRBV2 and TRBJ2-7, the complete variable domain reads EPEVTQTPSHQVTQMGQEVILRCVPISNHLYFYWYRQILGQKVEFLVSFYNNEISEKSEIFDDQFSVERPDGSNFTLKIRSTKLEDSAMYFCASRRTGLPGHEQYFGPGTRLTVT.

CDR3 amino acids: CASSLDRGAQPQHF. CDR3 bases: TGTGCCAGCAGCTTAGACAGGGGGGCTCAGCCCCAGCATTTT. This rearrangement joins TRBV7-2 to TRBJ1-5; 8 nucleotides align to TRBD1. Trimming cost V 1 base and J 6 bases; bases outside gene matches: 2. Germline V gene data show CDR1 as SGHTA and CDR2 as FQGNSA. The CDR3 has 14 residues.

This clone came up a few times. This chain uses TRBV7-9 with TRBJ1-1, with D hard to call. CDR1 and CDR2 (germline): SEHNR, FQNEAQ (reference sequence). This CDR3 spans 16 amino acids. V was pared by 1 base and J by 6 bases, with 18 bases between. CDR3 loop: CASSLVSLGSVSEAFF. The CDR3 DNA follows: TGTGCCAGCAGCTTAGTGAGTTTGGGGAGCGTCTCTGAAGCTTTCTTT.

This clone occurred a few times. This rearrangement joins TRBV18 to TRBJ2-1, with 9 bases aligning to TRBD2. The CDR3 has 15 amino acids. In germline, CDR1 is KGHSH, CDR2 LQKENI. The V gene end was trimmed by 2 bases and the J gene end by 6 bases; junction bases not matched to a gene: 5. For the CDR3, the DNA is TGTGCCAGCTCACCATGGCTAGCGGGATCCAATGAGCAGTTCTTC. Translated: CASSPWLAGSNEQFF.

This clone was seen a handful of times. This chain joins TRBV11-2 and TRBJ2-1, with D hard to call. The V and J ends lost 5 bases and 15 bases respectively, with 14 bases between them. This CDR3 is built from 11 residues. In germline, CDR1 is SGHAT, CDR2 FQNNGV. The DNA for the CDR3 is TGTGCCAGCAGCCTAACATACATTGGGTTCTTC. It specifies CASSLTYIGFF.

V gene TRBV12-5 combines with J gene TRBJ1-6; no definite D call. CDR1 LGHNT and CDR2 FRNRAP come from the germline V gene. The CDR3 length is 13 residues. This CDR3 is CARFPGRDSPLHF. The DNA for the CDR3 is TGTGCCCGGTTCCCGGGTAGGGATTCACCCCTCCACTTT.

The chain couples TRBV7-6 to TRBJ2-1; D ambiguous. Germline values: CDR1 SGHVS, CDR2 FNYEAQ. The germline V and J ends were trimmed by 5 bases and 5 bases, with 13 bases remaining between them. The length of the CDR3 is 14 residues. The CDR3 bases are TGTGCCAGCAGCCCCTCCGAGCAGCACAATGAGCAGTTCTTC. This gives the protein CASSPSEQHNEQFF.

The CDR3 protein is CASSPPRLGMAQFNEQFF. The CDR3 region has the DNA TGTGCCAGCAGCCCCCCCCGCCTGGGGATGGCTCAATTCAATGAGCAGTTCTTC. The rearrangement uses TRBV7-9 and TRBJ2-1; D is uncertain. CDR1 is SEHNR and CDR2 is FQNEAQ in the germline V gene (reference sequence). Deletions cut 5 bases from V and 6 bases from J, with 26 bases between. The CDR3 totals 18 residues.

The rearrangement uses TRBV7-9 and TRBJ1-4, with D hard to call. V lost 5 bases, J lost 2 bases, and 6 bases lay in between. Germline CDR1 and CDR2: SEHNR and FQNEAQ (reference sequence). This CDR3 has 13 amino acids. The CDR3: CASSGPTNEKLFF. Written as DNA, the CDR3 is TGTGCCAGCAGCGGGCCCACTAATGAAAAACTGTTTTTT.